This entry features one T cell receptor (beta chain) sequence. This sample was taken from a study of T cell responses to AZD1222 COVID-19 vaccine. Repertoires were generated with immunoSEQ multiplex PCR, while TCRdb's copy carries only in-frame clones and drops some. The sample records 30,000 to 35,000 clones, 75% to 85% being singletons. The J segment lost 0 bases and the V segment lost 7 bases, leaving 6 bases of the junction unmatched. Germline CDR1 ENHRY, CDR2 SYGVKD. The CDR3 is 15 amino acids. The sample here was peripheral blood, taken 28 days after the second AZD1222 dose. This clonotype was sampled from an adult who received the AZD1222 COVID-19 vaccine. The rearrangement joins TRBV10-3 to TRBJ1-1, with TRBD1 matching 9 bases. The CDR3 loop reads CAITETGGLNTEAFF. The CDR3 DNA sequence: TGTGCCATCACGGAAACAGGGGGCCTGAACACTGAAGCTTTCTTT.